This T cell receptor (beta chain) was documented in a study of CD8+CD57+ T cells in acquired aplastic anemia (dated by TCRdb to the late 2010s). Study-wide context: Extracted DNA from sorted CD4+ and CD8+ cells averaged about 2.9 ug, ranging from roughly 0.17 to 27.4 ug. Healthy donor samples averaged about 9.8 million reads for CD4+ and 11 million to 12 million for CD8+ cells.

Overall study results and their limits: CD8+ Simpson's diversity did not differ significantly between patients and healthy controls (P=0.060). Nearly 30 CD8+ CDR3 sequences were found in both patients and controls but appeared to be highly expressed in patients and within the immunodominant clones of the patients.

Genomic DNA was used as template for profiling of TCR beta VDJ combinations and CDR3 sequences. An Illumina HiSeq 2000 was used for TCR repertoire sequencing. Concerning the study's data processing: TRBV/TRBJ rearrangement plots, CDR3 size and DJ length profiles, and Simpson's diversity index were used to evaluate the repertoires. Whichever DNA sequence was most abundant in the deep sequencing data was defined as the immunodominant clone. CDR3 amino acid sequences were screened for sharing across subjects and were compared with published repertoires and the VDJdb database. The raw public reads went through TCRdb reprocessing: fastp at Q25, MiXCR clone calling, in-frame beta chains kept. Each entry merges the rows of one CDR3 protein and shows their most common DNA and genes. TCRdb assigned the V and J calls; the authors' analysis was not used. The sample table shows hundreds of thousands of distinct CDR3 sequences, and 55% to 75% are seen once. Under 5% of the sample is held by the ten biggest clonotypes.

From its cysteine to its phenylalanine, the CDR3 spans 14 amino acids. Only CDR3 DNA remains: 42 bases, in frame from the first base. A distance of 21 bases separates the germline ends of V and J, which lose 2 bases and 13 bases respectively. As encoded in the germline V gene, CDR1 is SGHTA while CDR2 is FQGNSA. In the study, sorted CD4+ and CD8+ blood T cells from patients with severe aplastic anemia and from healthy subjects underwent deep sequencing of TCR repertoires. Ficoll-Paque density gradient centrifugation was used to isolate peripheral blood mononuclear cells. Before DNA extraction, CD4+ and CD8+ T cells were sorted by FACS or by magnetic beads. As regards this clonotype: Its antigen is not yet known. No quality values exist for individual bases; no much larger clone is one base distant.

What was sequenced was sorted CD4+, CD8+, or CD8+CD57+ T cells (not recorded which) from PBMCs. The source is a human donor in good health, serving as a control. The chain is assembled from TRBV7-2 and TRBJ2-7, and the D gene may be TRBD1, 6 bases matching. The CDR3 is CASSLRPTGTRGYF. The DNA is as follows: TGTGCCAGCAGCTTAAGGCCAACAGGGACGAGGGGCTACTTC. With the portions outside the CDR3 filled from the reference TRBV7-2 and TRBJ2-7 genes, the complete variable region becomes GAGVSQSPSNKVTEKGKDVELRCDPISGHTALYWYRQSLGQGLEFLIYFQGNSAPDKSGLPSDRFSAERTGGSVSTLTIQRTQQEDSAVYLCASSLRPTGTRGYFGPGTRLTVT.